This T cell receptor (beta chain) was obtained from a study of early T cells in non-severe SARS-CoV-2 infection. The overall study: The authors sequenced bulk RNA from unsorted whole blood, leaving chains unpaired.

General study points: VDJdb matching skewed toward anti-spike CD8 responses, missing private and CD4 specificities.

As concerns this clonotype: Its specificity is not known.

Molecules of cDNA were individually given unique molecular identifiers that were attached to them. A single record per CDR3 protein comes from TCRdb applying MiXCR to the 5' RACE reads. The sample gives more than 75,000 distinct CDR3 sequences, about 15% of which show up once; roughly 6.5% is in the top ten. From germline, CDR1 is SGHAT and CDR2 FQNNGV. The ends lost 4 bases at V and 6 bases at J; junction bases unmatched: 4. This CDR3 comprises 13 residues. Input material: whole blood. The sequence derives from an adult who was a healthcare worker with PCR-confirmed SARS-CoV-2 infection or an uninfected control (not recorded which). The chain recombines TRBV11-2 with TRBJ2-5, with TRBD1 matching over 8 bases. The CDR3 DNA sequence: TGTGCCAGCAGCTCGACAGGGGAAAAGACCCAGTACTTC. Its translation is CASSSTGEKTQYF.